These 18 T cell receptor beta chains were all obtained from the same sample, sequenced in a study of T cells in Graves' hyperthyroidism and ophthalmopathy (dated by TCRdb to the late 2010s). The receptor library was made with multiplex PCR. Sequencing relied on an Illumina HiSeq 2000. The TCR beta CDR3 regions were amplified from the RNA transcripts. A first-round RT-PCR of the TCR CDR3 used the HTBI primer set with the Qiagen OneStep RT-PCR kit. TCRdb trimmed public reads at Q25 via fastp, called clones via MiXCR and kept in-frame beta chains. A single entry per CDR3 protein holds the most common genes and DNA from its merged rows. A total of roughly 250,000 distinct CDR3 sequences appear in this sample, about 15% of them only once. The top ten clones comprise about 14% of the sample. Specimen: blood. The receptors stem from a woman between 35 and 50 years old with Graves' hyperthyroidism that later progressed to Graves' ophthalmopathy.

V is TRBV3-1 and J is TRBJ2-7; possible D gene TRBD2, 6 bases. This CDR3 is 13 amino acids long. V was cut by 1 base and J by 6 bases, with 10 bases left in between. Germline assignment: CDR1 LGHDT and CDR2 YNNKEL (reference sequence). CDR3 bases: TGTGCCAGCAGCCAAGCCGGGGGACTCGAGCAGTACTTC. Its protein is CASSQAGGLEQYF.

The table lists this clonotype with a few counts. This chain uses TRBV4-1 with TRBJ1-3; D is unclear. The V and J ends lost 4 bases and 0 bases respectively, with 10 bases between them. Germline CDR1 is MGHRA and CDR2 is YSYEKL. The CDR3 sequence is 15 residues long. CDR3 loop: CASSPRHVSGNTIYF. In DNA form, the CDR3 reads TGCGCCAGCAGCCCACGTCATGTCTCTGGAAACACCATATATTTT.

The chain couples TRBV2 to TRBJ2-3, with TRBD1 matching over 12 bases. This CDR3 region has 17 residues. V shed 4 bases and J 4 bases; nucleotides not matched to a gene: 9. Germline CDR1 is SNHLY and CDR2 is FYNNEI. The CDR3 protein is CASSGGTGGPSADTQYF. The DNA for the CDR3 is TGTGCCAGCAGTGGAGGGACAGGGGGCCCTAGCGCAGATACGCAGTATTTT.

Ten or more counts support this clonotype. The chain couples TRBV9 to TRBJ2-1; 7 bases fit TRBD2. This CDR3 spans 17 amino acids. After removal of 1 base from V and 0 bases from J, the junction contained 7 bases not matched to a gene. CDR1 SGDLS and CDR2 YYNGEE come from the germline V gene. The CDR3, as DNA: TGTGCCAGCAGCGTACGTCCCCGGGAGGCCTCCTACAATGAGCAGTTCTTC. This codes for CASSVRPREASYNEQFF.

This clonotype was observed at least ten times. The CDR3, as DNA: TGTGCCAGCAGTTTCGGGCAGTTCACAGATACGCAGTATTTT. It codes for CASSFGQFTDTQYF. The chain couples TRBV28 to TRBJ2-3; no reliable D call. Germline loops: CDR1 MDHEN, CDR2 SYDVKM. V lost 3 bases, J lost 2 bases, and 9 bases lay in between. CDR3 size: 14 residues.

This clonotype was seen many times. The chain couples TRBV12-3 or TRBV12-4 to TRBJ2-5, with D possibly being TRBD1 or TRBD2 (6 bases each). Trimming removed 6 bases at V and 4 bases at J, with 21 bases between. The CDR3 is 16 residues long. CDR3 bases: TGTGCCAGCAGGCCTGGGGGGCTGGGATGGCGAGAGACCCAGTACTTC. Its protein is CASRPGGLGWRETQYF.

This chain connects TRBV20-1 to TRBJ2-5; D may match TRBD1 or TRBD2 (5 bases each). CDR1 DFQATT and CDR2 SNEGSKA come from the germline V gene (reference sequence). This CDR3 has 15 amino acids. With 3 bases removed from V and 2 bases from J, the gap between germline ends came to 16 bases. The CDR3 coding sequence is TGCAGTGCTAGTGCCGGGACGTGGAATCAAGAGACCCAGTACTTC. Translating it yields CSASAGTWNQETQYF.

DNA of the CDR3: TGCGCCAGCAGCTTGGAAGGGGGCGACTATGGCTACACCTTC. Its protein is CASSLEGGDYGYTF. The chain recombines TRBV5-1 with TRBJ1-2, with 7 bases identical to TRBD1. The CDR3 extends over 14 amino acids. Germline assignment: CDR1 SGHRS and CDR2 YFSETQ. V was pared by 0 bases and J by 3 bases, with 2 bases of the junction left unmatched.

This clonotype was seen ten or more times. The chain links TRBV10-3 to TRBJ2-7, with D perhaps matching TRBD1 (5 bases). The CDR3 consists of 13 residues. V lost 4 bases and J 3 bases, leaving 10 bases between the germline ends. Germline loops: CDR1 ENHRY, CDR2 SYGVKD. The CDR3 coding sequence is TGTGCCATCAGTGTTTCAGGGTACTACGAGCAGTACTTC. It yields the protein CAISVSGYYEQYF.

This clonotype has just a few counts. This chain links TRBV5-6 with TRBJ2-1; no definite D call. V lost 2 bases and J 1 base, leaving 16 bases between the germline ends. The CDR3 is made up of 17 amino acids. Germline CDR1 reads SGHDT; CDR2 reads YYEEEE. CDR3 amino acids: CASSFPVLPLSYNEQFF. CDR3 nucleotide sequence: TGTGCCAGCAGCTTTCCGGTGCTACCCTTGTCCTACAATGAGCAGTTCTTC.

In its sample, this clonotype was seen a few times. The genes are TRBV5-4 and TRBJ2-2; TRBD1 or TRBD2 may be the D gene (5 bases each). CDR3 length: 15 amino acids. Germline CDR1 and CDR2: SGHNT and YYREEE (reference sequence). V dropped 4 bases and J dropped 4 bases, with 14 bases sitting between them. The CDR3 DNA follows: TGTGCCAGCAGCCCGTGGGACCAAATCACCGGGGAGCTGTTTTTT. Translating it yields CASSPWDQITGELFF.

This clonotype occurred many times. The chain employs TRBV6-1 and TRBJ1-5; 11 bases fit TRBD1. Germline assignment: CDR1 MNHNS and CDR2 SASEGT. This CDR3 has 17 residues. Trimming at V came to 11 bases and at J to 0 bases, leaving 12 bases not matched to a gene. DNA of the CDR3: TGTGCCGTTAACGGACAGGGGGCGACCCATAGCAATCAGCCCCAGCATTTT. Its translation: CAVNGQGATHSNQPQHF.

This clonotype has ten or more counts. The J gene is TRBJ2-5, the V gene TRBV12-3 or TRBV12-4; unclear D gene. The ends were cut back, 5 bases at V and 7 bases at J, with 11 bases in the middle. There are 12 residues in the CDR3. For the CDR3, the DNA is TGTGCCAGCAGTCCCTCGTCCGCGACCCAGTACTTC. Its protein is CASSPSSATQYF.

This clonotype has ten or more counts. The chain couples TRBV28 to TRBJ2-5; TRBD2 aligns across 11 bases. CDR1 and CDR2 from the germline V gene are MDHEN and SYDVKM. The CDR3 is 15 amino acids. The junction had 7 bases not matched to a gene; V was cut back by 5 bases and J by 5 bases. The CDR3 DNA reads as TGTGCCAGCAGTGGACTAGCGGGTTTCGAGGAGACCCAGTACTTC. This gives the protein CASSGLAGFEETQYF.

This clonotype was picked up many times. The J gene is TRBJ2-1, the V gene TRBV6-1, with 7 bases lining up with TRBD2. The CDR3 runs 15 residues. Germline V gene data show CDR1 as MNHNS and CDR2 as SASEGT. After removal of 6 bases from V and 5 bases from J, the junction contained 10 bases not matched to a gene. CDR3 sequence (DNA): TGTGCCAGCAGGGGGCCGGGAGGAGGGGACAATGAGCAGTTCTTC. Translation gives CASRGPGGGDNEQFF.

The CDR3 bases are TGCGCCAGCAGCCAAGATCAGCTTCGGGAGCCCCCCTCCGAGCAGTACTTC. Protein: CASSQDQLREPPSEQYF. The chain links TRBV4-1 to TRBJ2-7; D possibly corresponds to TRBD2 (6 bases). Deletions cut 0 bases from V and 6 bases from J, with 21 bases between. Looked up from germline, CDR1 is MGHRA and CDR2 is YSYEKL. The CDR3 is made up of 17 amino acids.

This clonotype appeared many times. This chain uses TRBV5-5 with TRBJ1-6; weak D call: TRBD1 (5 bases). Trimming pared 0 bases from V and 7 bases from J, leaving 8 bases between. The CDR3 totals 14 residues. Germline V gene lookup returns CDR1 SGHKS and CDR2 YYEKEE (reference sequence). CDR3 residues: CASSLEGDNSPLHF. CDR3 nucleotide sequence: TGTGCCAGCAGCTTGGAAGGGGACAATTCACCCCTCCACTTT.

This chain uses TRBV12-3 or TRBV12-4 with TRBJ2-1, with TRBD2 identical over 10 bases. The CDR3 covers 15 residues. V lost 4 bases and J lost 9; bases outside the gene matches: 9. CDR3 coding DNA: TGTGCCAGCAGTTCGAGCGGGGGGGCCATCCGTGAGCAGTTCTTC. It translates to CASSSSGGAIREQFF.